This TCR beta chain was obtained from a study of T cells after yellow fever vaccination. Study-wide context: Each low-cell-number fraction was prepared by means of SMART-Seq v4 Ultra Low Input.

In this sample, this clonotype turned up many times. The antigen remains unidentified. Study-wide results and caveats: Abundant clonotypes from the bulk population could have been carried over as contaminants into FACS-sorted repertoires. Weaker, the secondary response peaked sooner, at day 5 versus 15.

Template switching by 5'RACE produced TCR cDNA, adding a universal primer site and UMIs. TCRdb re-called the 5' RACE reads with MiXCR, one entry per CDR3 protein. The sample has 150,000 to 200,000 distinct CDR3 sequences; almost 7% are singletons. This clonotype was sampled from a man in his late teens or twenties who received the YFV17D yellow fever vaccine. The sample was CD4+ T cells sorted from PBMCs, taken roughly 5 days after the first yellow fever vaccination.

CDR3: CASSLGFAGGSNEQFF. The CDR3, as DNA: TGCGCCAGCAGCTTGGGCTTTGCGGGGGGGAGCAATGAGCAGTTCTTC. V usage is TRBV5-1 and J usage is TRBJ2-1; TRBD2 aligns across 9 bases. V gave up 0 bases and J gave up 6 bases; unmatched junction bases: 7. Germline CDR1 SGHRS, CDR2 YFSETQ. The CDR3 covers 16 residues.